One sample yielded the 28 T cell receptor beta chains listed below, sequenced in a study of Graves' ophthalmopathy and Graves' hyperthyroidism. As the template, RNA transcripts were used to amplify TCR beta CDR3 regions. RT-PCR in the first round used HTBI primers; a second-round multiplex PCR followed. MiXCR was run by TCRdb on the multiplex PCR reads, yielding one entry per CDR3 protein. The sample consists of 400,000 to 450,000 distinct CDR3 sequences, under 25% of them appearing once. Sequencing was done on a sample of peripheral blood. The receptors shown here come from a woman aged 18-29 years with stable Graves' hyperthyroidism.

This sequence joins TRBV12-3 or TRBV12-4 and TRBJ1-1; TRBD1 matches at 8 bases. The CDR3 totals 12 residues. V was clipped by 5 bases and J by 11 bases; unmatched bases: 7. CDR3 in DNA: TGTGCCAGCAGTCACCTAGACAGGGGCGCTTTCTTT. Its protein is CASSHLDRGAFF.

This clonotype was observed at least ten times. The CDR3, as DNA: TGTGCCAGCAGCTTAGTGGGCTTTGGACAGGGGGTTGGTCAGCCCCAGCATTTT. It translates to CASSLVGFGQGVGQPQHF. The chain has TRBV7-8 and TRBJ1-5; 10 nucleotides match TRBD1. V was clipped by 1 base and J by 6 bases; unmatched bases: 12. CDR1 and CDR2 (germline): SGHVS, FQNEAQ. This CDR3 has 18 amino acids.

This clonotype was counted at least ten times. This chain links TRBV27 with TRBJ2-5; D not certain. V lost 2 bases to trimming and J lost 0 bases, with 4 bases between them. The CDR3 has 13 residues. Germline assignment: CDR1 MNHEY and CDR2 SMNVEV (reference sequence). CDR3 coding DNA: TGTGCCAGCAGTTTACGGTACCAAGAGACCCAGTACTTC. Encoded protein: CASSLRYQETQYF.

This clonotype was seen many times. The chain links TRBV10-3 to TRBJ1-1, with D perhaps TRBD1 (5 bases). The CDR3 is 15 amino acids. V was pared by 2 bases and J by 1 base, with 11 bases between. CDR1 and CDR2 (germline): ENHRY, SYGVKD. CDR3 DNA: TGTGCCATCAGTGAGGACAGATCTGGGAACACTGAAGCTTTCTTT. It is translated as CAISEDRSGNTEAFF.

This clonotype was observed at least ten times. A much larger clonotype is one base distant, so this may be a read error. In DNA, the CDR3 is TGTGCCAGCAGCTTAGATCACGGTACAGGGAGTGGCCACACCTTC. This gives the protein CASSLDHGTGSGHTF. The chain combines TRBV11-2 with TRBJ1-2; a possible D gene is TRBD1 (6 bases). CDR3 length equals 15 residues. The V gene's germline CDR1 is SGHAT and CDR2 FQNNGV.

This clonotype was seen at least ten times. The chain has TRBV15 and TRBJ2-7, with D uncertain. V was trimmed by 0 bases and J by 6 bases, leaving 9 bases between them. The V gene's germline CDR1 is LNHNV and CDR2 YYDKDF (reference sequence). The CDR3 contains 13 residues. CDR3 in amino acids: CATSRDRVAEQYF. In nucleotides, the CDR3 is TGTGCCACCAGCAGAGATCGAGTAGCCGAGCAGTACTTC.

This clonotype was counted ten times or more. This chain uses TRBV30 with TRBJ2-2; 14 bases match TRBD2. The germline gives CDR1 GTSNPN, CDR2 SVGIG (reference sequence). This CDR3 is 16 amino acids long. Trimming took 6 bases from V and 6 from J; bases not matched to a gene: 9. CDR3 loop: CACGQGTSGSPGELFF. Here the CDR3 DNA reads TGTGCCTGTGGACAGGGGACTAGCGGGAGTCCCGGGGAGCTGTTTTTT.

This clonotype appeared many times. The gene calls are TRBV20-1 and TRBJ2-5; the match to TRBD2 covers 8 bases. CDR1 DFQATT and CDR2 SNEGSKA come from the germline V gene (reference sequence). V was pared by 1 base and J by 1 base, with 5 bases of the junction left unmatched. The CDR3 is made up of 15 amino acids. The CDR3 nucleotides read TGCAGTGCTAGAGGCGGCGGGGGGTTCCAAGAGACCCAGTACTTC. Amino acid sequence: CSARGGGGFQETQYF.

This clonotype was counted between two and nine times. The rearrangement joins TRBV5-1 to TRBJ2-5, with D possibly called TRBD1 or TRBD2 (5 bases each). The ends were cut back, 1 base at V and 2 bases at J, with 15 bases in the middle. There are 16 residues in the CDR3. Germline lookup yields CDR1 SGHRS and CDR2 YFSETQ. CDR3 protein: CASSLIQGERQETQYF. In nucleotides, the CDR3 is TGCGCCAGCAGCTTGATTCAAGGGGAGAGGCAAGAGACCCAGTACTTC. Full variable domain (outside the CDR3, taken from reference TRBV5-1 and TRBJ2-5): KAGVTQTPRYLIKTRGQQVTLSCSPISGHRSVSWYQQTPGQGLQFLFEYFSETQRNKGNFPGRFSGRQFSNSRSEMNVSTLELGDSALYLCASSLIQGERQETQYFGPGTRLLVL.

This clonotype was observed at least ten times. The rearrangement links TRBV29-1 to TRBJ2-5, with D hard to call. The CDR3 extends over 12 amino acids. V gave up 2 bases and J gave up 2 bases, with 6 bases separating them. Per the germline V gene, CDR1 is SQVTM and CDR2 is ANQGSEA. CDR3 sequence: CSVESRQETQYF. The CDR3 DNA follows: TGCAGCGTTGAATCTAGACAAGAGACCCAGTACTTC.

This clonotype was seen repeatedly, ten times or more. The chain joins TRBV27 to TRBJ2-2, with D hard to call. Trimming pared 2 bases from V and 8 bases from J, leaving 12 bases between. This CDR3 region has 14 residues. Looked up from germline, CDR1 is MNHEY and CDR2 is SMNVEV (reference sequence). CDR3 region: CASSLRTYEGELFF. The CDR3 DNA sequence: TGTGCCAGCAGTTTACGGACCTACGAAGGGGAGCTGTTTTTT.

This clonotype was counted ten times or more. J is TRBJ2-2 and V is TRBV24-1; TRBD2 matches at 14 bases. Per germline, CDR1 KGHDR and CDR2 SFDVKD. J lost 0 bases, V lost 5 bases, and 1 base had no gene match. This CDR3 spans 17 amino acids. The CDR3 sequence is CATSATSGRANTGELFF. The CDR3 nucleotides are TGTGCCACCAGTGCGACTAGCGGGAGGGCGAACACCGGGGAGCTGTTTTTT.

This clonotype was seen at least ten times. This chain's CDR3 is CASSEAWGASNQPQHF. The CDR3 DNA sequence: TGTGCCAGCAGTGAAGCATGGGGAGCCAGCAATCAGCCCCAGCATTTT. The chain is built from TRBV6-1 and TRBJ1-5; D unresolved. Trimming stripped 0 bases from V and 1 base from J, with 10 bases between. In germline, CDR1 is MNHNS, CDR2 SASEGT. CDR3 size: 16 residues.

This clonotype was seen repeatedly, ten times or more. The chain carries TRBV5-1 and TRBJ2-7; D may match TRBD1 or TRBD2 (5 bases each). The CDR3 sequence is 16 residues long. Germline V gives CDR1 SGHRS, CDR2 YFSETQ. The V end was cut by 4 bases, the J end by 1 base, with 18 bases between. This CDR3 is CASSPNPTAASYEQYF. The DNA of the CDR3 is TGCGCCAGCAGCCCCAACCCGACAGCGGCGTCCTACGAGCAGTACTTC.

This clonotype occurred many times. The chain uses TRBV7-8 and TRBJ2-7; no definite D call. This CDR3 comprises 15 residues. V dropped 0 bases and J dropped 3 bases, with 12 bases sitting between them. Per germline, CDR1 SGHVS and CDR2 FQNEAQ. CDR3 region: CASSLAYRVDYEQYF. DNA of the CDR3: TGTGCCAGCAGCTTAGCGTATAGGGTCGACTACGAGCAGTACTTC.

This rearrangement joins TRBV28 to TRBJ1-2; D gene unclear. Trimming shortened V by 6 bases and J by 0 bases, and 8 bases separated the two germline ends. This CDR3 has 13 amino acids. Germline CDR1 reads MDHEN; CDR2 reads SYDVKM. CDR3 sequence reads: CASRDGTNYGYTF. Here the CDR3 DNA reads TGTGCCAGCAGGGACGGGACTAACTATGGCTACACCTTC.

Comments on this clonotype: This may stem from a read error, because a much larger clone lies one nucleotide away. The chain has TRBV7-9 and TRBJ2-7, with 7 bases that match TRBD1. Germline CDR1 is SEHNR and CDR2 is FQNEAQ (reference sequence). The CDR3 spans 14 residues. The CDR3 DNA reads TGTGTCAGCCGACCCGGGACAGCCCCCTACGAGCAGTACTTC. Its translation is CVSRPGTAPYEQYF.

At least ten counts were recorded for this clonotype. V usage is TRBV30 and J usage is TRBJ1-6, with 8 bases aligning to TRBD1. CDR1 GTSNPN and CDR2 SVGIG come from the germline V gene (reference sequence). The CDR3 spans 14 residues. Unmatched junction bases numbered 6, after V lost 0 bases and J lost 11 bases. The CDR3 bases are TGTGCCTGGAGTGTAGCAGGGGGCTTTACACCCCTCCACTTT. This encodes CAWSVAGGFTPLHF. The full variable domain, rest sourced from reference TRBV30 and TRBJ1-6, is SQTIHQWPATLVQPVGSPLSLECTVEGTSNPNLYWYRQAAGRGLQLLFYSVGIGQISSEVPQNLSASRPQDRQFILSSKKLLLSDSGFYLCAWSVAGGFTPLHFGNGTRLTVT.

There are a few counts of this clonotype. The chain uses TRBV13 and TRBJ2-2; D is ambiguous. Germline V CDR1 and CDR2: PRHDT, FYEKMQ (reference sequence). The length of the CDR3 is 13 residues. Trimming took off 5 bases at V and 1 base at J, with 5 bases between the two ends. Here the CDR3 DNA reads TGTGCCAGCAGCAATAAGAACACCGGGGAGCTGTTTTTT. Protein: CASSNKNTGELFF. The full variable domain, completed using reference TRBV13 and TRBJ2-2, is AAGVIQSPRHLIKEKRETATLKCYPIPRHDTVYWYQQGPGQDPQFLISFYEKMQSDKGSIPDRFSAQQFSDYHSELNMSSLELGDSALYFCASSNKNTGELFFGEGSRLTVL.

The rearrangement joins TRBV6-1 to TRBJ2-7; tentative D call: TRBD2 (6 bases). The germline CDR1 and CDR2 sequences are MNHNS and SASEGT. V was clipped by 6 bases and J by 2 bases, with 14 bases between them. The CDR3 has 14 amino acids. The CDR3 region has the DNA TGTGCCAGCAGCCCGCGGGGTACGACCTACGAGCAGTACTTC. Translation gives CASSPRGTTYEQYF.

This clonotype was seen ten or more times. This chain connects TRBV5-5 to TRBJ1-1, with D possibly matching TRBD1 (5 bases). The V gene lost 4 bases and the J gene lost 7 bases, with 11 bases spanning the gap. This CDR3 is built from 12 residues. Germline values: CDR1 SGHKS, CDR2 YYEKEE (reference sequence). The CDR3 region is CASSRGVDEAFF. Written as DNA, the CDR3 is TGTGCCAGCAGCCGAGGGGTAGATGAAGCTTTCTTT. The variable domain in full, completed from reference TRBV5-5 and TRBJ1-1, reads DAGVTQSPTHLIKTRGQQVTLRCSPISGHKSVSWYQQVLGQGPQFIFQYYEKEERGRGNFPDRFSARQFPNYSSELNVNALLLGDSALYLCASSRGVDEAFFGQGTRLTVV.

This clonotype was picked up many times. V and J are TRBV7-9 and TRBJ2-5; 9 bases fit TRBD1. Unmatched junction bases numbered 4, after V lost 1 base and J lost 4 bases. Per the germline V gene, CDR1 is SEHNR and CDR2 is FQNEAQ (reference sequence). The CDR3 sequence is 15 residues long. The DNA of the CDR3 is TGTGCCAGCAGCTTAGGGGACAGGGATGGAGAGACCCAGTACTTC. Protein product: CASSLGDRDGETQYF.

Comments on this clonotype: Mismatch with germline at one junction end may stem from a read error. CDR3 protein: CASGFRAAEGELFF. For the CDR3, the DNA is TGCGCCAGCGGCTTCCGGGCCGCAGAGGGGGAGCTGTTTTTT. This chain connects TRBV5-1 to TRBJ2-2; D unresolved. Germline V CDR1 and CDR2: SGHRS, YFSETQ. The CDR3 consists of 14 residues. The whole variable domain, filled in from reference TRBV5-1 and TRBJ2-2, reads KAGVTQTPRYLIKTRGQQVTLSCSPISGHRSVSWYQQTPGQGLQFLFEYFSETQRNKGNFPGRFSGRQFSNSRSEMNVSTLELGDSALYLCASGFRAAEGELFFGEGSRLTVL.

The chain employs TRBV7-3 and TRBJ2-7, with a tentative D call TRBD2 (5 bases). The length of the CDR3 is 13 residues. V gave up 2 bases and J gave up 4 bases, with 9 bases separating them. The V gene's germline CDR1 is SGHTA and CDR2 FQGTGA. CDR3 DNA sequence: TGTGCCAGCAGCTTATATGCGGGTTACGAGCAGTACTTC. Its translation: CASSLYAGYEQYF.

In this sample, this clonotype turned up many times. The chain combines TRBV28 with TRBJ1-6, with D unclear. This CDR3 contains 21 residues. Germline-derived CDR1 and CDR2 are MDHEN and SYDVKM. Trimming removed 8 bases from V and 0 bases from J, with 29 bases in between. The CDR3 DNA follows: TGTGCCAGCTTTAGTTTCCGCCTGGGTCAGTTCGTTCCCTCCTATAATTCACCCCTCCACTTT. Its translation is CASFSFRLGQFVPSYNSPLHF.

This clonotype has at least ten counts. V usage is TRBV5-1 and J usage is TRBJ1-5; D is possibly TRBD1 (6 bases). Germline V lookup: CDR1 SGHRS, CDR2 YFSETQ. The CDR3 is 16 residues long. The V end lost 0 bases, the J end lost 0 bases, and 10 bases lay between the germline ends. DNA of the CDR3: TGCGCCAGCAGCTTGGCCTGGGGGCTTAGCAATCAGCCCCAGCATTTT. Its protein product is CASSLAWGLSNQPQHF.

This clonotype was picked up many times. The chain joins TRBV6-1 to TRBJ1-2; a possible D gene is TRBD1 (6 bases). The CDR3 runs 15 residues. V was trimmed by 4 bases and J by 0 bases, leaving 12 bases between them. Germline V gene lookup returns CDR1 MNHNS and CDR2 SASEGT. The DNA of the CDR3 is TGTGCCAGCAGTGTGGGGGCTGGGGCTAACTATGGCTACACCTTC. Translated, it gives CASSVGAGANYGYTF.

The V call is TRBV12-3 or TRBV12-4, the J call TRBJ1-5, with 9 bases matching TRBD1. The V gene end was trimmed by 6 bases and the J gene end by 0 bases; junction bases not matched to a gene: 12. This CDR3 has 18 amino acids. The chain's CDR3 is CASSYSSYRGLSNQPQHF. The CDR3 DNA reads TGTGCCAGCAGCTATTCGTCCTACAGGGGGCTTAGCAATCAGCCCCAGCATTTT.